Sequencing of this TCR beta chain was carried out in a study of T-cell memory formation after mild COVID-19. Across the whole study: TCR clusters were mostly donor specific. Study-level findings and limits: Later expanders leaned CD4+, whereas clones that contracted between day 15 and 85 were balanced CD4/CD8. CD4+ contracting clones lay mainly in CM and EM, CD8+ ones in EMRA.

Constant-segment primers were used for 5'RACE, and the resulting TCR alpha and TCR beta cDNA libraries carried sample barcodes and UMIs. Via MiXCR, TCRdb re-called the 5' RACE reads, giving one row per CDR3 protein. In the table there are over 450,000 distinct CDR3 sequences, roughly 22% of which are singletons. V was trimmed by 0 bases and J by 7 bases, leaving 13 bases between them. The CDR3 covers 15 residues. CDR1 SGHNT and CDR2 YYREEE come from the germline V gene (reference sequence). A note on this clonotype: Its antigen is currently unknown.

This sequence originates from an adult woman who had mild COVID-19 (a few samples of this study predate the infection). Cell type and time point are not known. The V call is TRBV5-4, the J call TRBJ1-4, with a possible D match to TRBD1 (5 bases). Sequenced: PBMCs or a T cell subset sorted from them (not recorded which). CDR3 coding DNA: TGTGCCAGCAGCTTGGACAGGTCGGTGGCTGAAAAACTGTTTTTT. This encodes CASSLDRSVAEKLFF. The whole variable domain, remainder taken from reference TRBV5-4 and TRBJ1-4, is ETGVTQSPTHLIKTRGQQVTLRCSSQSGHNTVSWYQQALGQGPQFIFQYYREEENGRGNFPPRFSGLQFPNYSSELNVNALELDDSALYLCASSLDRSVAEKLFFGSGTQLSVL.